Presented here are 5 T cell receptor beta chains from one specimen sequenced in a study of cytomegalovirus exposure and HLA in healthy donors (dated by TCRdb to about 2017). Library generation was performed with the immunoSEQ multiplex PCR assay. For the multiplex PCR, a mixture combining 60 forward primers for TCR Vbeta segments and 13 reverse primers for TCR Jbeta segments was used. TCRdb took this table from immuneACCESS and kept in-frame rearrangements with V and J called. Such tables lack part of the clones; where checked against another copy, unresolved V genes explain under half of the gap, and the rest is unexplained. The sample contains more than 100,000 clones, over 70% of them found a single time. The top ten clonotypes cover approximately 1.6% of the sample. Sequencing was done on a sample of PBMCs. The receptors derive from a woman between 18 and 29 years old in good health and CMV-seronegative.

In nucleotides, the CDR3 is TGTGCCAGCAGCTTAGATCGGAGTTCCCGCGAGCAGTACTTC. Residues: CASSLDRSSREQYF. The V and J genes are TRBV7-2 and TRBJ2-7, with unresolved D. The germline V and J ends were trimmed by 1 base and 6 bases, with 13 bases remaining between them. The CDR3 spans 14 residues. Germline V lookup: CDR1 SGHTA, CDR2 FQGNSA. The full variable domain, completed using reference TRBV7-2 and TRBJ2-7, is GAGVSQSPSNKVTEKGKDVELRCDPISGHTALYWYRQSLGQGLEFLIYFQGNSAPDKSGLPSDRFSAERTGGSVSTLTIQRTQQEDSAVYLCASSLDRSSREQYFGPGTRLTVT.

The V gene is TRBV6-1, the J gene TRBJ1-5; TRBD1 matches at 7 bases. The CDR3 totals 15 residues. Germline values: CDR1 MNHNS, CDR2 SASEGT. V dropped 5 bases and J dropped 4; count of bases not matched to a gene: 8. CDR3 nucleotides: TGTGCCAGCAGTCTGCCGACAGGGAGTAATCAGCCCCAGCATTTT. Encoded protein: CASSLPTGSNQPQHF.

The rearrangement uses TRBV29-1 and TRBJ1-1; D not certain. The CDR3 has 14 amino acids. Trimming stripped 8 bases from V and 1 base from J, with 17 bases between. In germline, CDR1 is SQVTM, CDR2 ANQGSEA. The CDR3 here is CSIAAATSNTEAFF. CDR3 nucleotides: TGCAGCATCGCCGCGGCCACCTCGAACACTGAAGCTTTCTTT.

The rearrangement uses TRBV19 and TRBJ1-2; D not resolved. With 6 bases removed from V and 5 bases from J, the gap between germline ends came to 16 bases. CDR1 is LNHDA, CDR2 SQIVND, per germline (reference sequence). The CDR3 has 14 residues. The CDR3 here is CASSKIGLLYGYTF. DNA for the CDR3: TGTGCCAGTAGCAAAATTGGCCTTTTGTATGGCTACACCTTC. The entire variable domain, with the rest obtained from reference TRBV19 and TRBJ1-2, is as follows: DGGITQSPKYLFRKEGQNVTLSCEQNLNHDAMYWYRQDPGQGLRLIYYSQIVNDFQKGDIAEGYSVSREKKESFPLTVTSAQKNPTAFYLCASSKIGLLYGYTFGSGTRLTVV.

CDR3 DNA sequence: TGTGCCAGCAGTCCACAGGGGGAGGACACCGGGGAGCTGTTTTTT. Translation: CASSPQGEDTGELFF. This chain uses TRBV6-4 with TRBJ2-2, with 8 positions matching TRBD1. This CDR3 is built from 15 residues. From germline, CDR1 is MRHNA and CDR2 SNTAGT. The junction had 5 bases not matched to a gene; V was cut back by 5 bases and J by 3 bases.